This T cell receptor beta chain was identified during a study of cytomegalovirus exposure and HLA in healthy donors. Whole-study context: Roughly 85 million unique TCRs from HLA-typed donors made up an early data release.

Germline loops: CDR1 LNHDA, CDR2 SQIVND (reference sequence). Trimming took 7 bases from V and 6 from J; bases not matched to a gene: 8. This CDR3 comprises 13 residues. The primer mix had 60 Vbeta and 13 Jbeta primers. The repertoire was sequenced with immunoSEQ multiplex PCR; TCRdb's copy has only in-frame clones and lacks some. The table has roughly 63,000 clones, more than 70% seen once. In this sample, this clone turned up a few times. Its target is not known. Points from the study as a whole: According to an earlier analysis, most TCR beta V segments yielded productive rearrangements about 87% or about 30% of the time. The investigators catalogued 150 to 200 TCR beta chains as cytomegalovirus-associated. Association with HLA alleles at 0.05 false discovery rate was found for around 17,000 TCR beta sequences in a later analysis.

V usage is TRBV19 and J usage is TRBJ2-7; 8 nucleotides match TRBD1. Sequences were obtained from PBMCs. The receptor comes from a man aged 50-59 years in good health and CMV-seropositive. The CDR3 region is CASKEQGVGEQYF. Written as DNA, the CDR3 is TGTGCCAGTAAGGAACAGGGGGTCGGCGAGCAGTACTTC. Based on the CDR3 plus reference TRBV19 and TRBJ2-7, the full variable domain is DGGITQSPKYLFRKEGQNVTLSCEQNLNHDAMYWYRQDPGQGLRLIYYSQIVNDFQKGDIAEGYSVSREKKESFPLTVTSAQKNPTAFYLCASKEQGVGEQYFGPGTRLTVT.